A selection of T cell receptor beta chains follows, all from one sample in a study of identical twins. Each CDR3 protein is one row after TCRdb ran MiXCR on the 5' RACE reads. The data show a few hundred thousand distinct CDR3 sequences, with roughly 13% seen just once and approximately 0.98% held by the top ten. This sample was also put to use in a study of yellow fever vaccine responses in identical twins.

Input material: CD4+ T cells sorted from blood. These receptors all come from a woman under 30 in good health. CDR3s include the opening cysteine and the closing phenylalanine or tryptophan. D genes are given only for firm matches. Size values are once, few and many counts, or a class for expanded clones, and some rows have none.

v_call	j_call	d_call	clone_size	cdr3_nt	cdr3_aa
TRBV7-2	TRBJ2-1	.	many	TGTGCCAGCAGCCCGAAGGGGGCGGGGGGTTTCCATGAGCAGTTCTTC	CASSPKGAGGFHEQFF
TRBV6-2/TRBV6-3	TRBJ2-1	.	.	TGTGCCAGCAGTTACGGGACCAGTTGGGGTGAGCAGTTCTTC	CASSYGTSWGEQFF
TRBV30	TRBJ2-1	TRBD1	few	TGTGCCTGGACGGGACAGGGGCCACGGGAGCAGTTCTTC	CAWTGQGPREQFF
TRBV3-1	TRBJ2-7	TRBD2	few	TGTGCCAGCAGGAAAGCGGGAGCTCTCTACGAGCAGTACTTC	CASRKAGALYEQYF
TRBV3-1	TRBJ2-5	.	.	TGTGCCAGCAGCCCCTCGACCTGGCGGGAAGAGACCCAGTACTTC	CASSPSTWREETQYF
TRBV10-3	TRBJ1-1	TRBD1	many	TGTGCCATCAGGCTCCGGGACAGGGAAACTGAAGCTTTCTTT	CAIRLRDRETEAFF
TRBV28	TRBJ1-5	.	few	TGTGCCAGCAGTCTCCCCGGCGGTCTCAGTGGGCAGCCCCAGCATTTT	CASSLPGGLSGQPQHF
TRBV6-2/TRBV6-3	TRBJ2-5	.	.	TGTGCCAGCGGCCGTTTAGAGACCCAGTACTTC	CASGRLETQYF
TRBV12-3/TRBV12-4	TRBJ2-6	TRBD2	few	TGTGCCCGGGGGGTACAGGCCGCAGGTGGGGCCAACGTCCTGACTTTC	CARGVQAAGGANVLTF
TRBV3-1	TRBJ2-2	TRBD1	.	TGTGCCAGCAGCCAAGATAGGGGGACAGGAGCCCCTAGAACCGGGGAGCTGTTTTTT	CASSQDRGTGAPRTGELFF
TRBV20-1	TRBJ2-7	.	few	TGCAGTGCCGACCGGGACTCGGCCCTCTACGAGCAGTACTTC	CSADRDSALYEQYF
TRBV12-3/TRBV12-4	TRBJ2-7	.	.	TGTGCCAGCAGTCCGACAGGAGGGGCCTACGAGCAGTACTTC	CASSPTGGAYEQYF
TRBV5-1	TRBJ1-1	TRBD1	few	TGCGCCAGCAGCCCCCTGGGGACAGCTTCTACTGAAGCTTTCTTT	CASSPLGTASTEAFF
TRBV12-3/TRBV12-4	TRBJ1-2	TRBD1	.	TGTGCCAGCACCGGGACAGAATACCATGGCTACACCTTC	CASTGTEYHGYTF